This entry lists 9 T cell receptor beta chains sequenced from one sample in a study of cytomegalovirus exposure and HLA in healthy donors. Use of 60 Vbeta and 13 Jbeta primers characterized the PCR. The repertoire was sequenced with immunoSEQ multiplex PCR; TCRdb's copy has only in-frame clones and lacks some. The profile shows fewer than 200,000 clones, over 75% of them singletons. Sequencing was carried out using PBMCs. Every receptor here comes from a male donor in good health and CMV-seronegative.

The CDR3 DNA reads as TGTGCCAGCTCTAAAGGAACAGGGGCCTGGCAGCCCCAGCATTTT. Its protein is CASSKGTGAWQPQHF. The V gene is TRBV18, the J gene TRBJ1-5; the match to TRBD1 covers 7 bases. CDR3 length equals 15 residues. Germline lookup yields CDR1 KGHSH and CDR2 LQKENI. The V gene end was trimmed by 6 bases and the J gene end by 7 bases; junction bases not matched to a gene: 12.

Written as DNA, the CDR3 is TGTGCCAGCTCCGGGACAGGGGATTCACCCCTCCACTTT. Its translation: CASSGTGDSPLHF. The V gene is TRBV18, the J gene TRBJ1-6, with 10 bases fitting TRBD1. Losses at the gene ends were 6 bases for V and 8 bases for J; bases not matched to a gene: 1. Germline assignment: CDR1 KGHSH and CDR2 LQKENI. The CDR3 is made up of 13 amino acids.

V gene TRBV19 combines with J gene TRBJ1-1; no reliable D call. The germline V and J ends were trimmed by 7 bases and 8 bases, with 11 bases remaining between them. Per the germline V gene, CDR1 is LNHDA and CDR2 is SQIVND (reference sequence). This CDR3 is built from 11 residues. DNA of the CDR3: TGTGCCAGTAAAAACGCGGGAGAAGCTTTCTTT. Its translation: CASKNAGEAFF.

Remarks on this clone: Distinct nucleotide sequences in the sample also encode this CDR3. The chain is built from TRBV5-4 and TRBJ2-7, with 11 bases identical to TRBD2. Germline-derived CDR1 and CDR2 are SGHNT and YYREEE (reference sequence). The J segment lost 0 bases and the V segment lost 4 bases, leaving 18 bases of the junction unmatched. The length of the CDR3 is 20 residues. Here the CDR3 reads CASSPQLGTSGGRNSYEQYF. CDR3 DNA: TGTGCCAGCAGCCCGCAACTGGGGACTAGCGGAGGGCGGAACTCCTACGAGCAGTACTTC.

The chain employs TRBV10-3 and TRBJ1-1; TRBD1 is a possible D gene (6 bases). The CDR3 is 13 residues long. V was trimmed by 3 bases and J by 4 bases, leaving 9 bases between them. Germline V CDR1 and CDR2: ENHRY, SYGVKD. The CDR3 sequence is CAISDQQGTEAFF. CDR3 DNA: TGTGCCATCAGTGACCAACAGGGCACTGAAGCTTTCTTT.

The chain links TRBV6-6 to TRBJ2-7, with D possibly TRBD1 on 6 matching bases. CDR1 and CDR2 from the germline V gene are MNHNY and SVGAGI (reference sequence). The CDR3 contains 15 residues. With 6 bases removed from V and 0 bases from J, the gap between germline ends came to 15 bases. DNA for the CDR3: TGTGCCAGCAGCAGCGCCCAGGGGAGCTCCTACGAGCAGTACTTC. Translating it yields CASSSAQGSSYEQYF.

This chain connects TRBV6-5 to TRBJ2-1; no clear D gene. Germline-derived CDR1 and CDR2 are MNHEY and SVGAGI. Trimming cost V 5 bases and J 7 bases, with 12 bases left between them. This CDR3 is 13 amino acids long. CDR3 DNA: TGTGCCAGCAGTGGTTACTCCCCAAATGAGCAGTTCTTC. Translating it yields CASSGYSPNEQFF.

The chain recombines TRBV7-2 with TRBJ1-6; TRBD1 aligns across 7 bases. Germline lookup yields CDR1 SGHTA and CDR2 FQGNSA. The junction had 5 bases not matched to a gene; V was cut back by 5 bases and J by 7 bases. There are 14 residues in the CDR3. The CDR3 nucleotides are TGTGCCAGCAGCCAACGACAGGGCAATTCACCCCTCCACTTT. As protein: CASSQRQGNSPLHF.

This chain joins TRBV2 and TRBJ1-1; no clear D gene. Germline assignment: CDR1 SNHLY and CDR2 FYNNEI. CDR3 size: 13 residues. V shed 4 bases and J shed 2 bases, with 8 bases lying between them. CDR3 sequence reads: CASSGQANTEAFF. The CDR3 DNA is TGTGCCAGCAGTGGCCAGGCCAACACTGAAGCTTTCTTT.